Below are 13 T cell receptor beta chains sequenced from a single sample in a study of blood T cell repertoires in COVID-19. Using immunoSEQ multiplex PCR, the repertoire was profiled, and TCRdb retains in-frame clones only, with some absent. The sample consists of 70,000 to 95,000 clones, around 88% of them appearing once. The source material was peripheral blood. The receptors shown here come from a man between 65 and 85 years old with active or convalescent COVID-19.

This chain uses TRBV30 with TRBJ2-4, with a tentative D call TRBD2 (5 bases). V was shortened by 3 bases and J by 0 bases, with 12 bases between the two germline ends. The CDR3 contains 15 residues. In germline, CDR1 is GTSNPN, CDR2 SVGIG (reference sequence). This CDR3 reads CAWSWTALAKNIQYF. CDR3 coding DNA: TGTGCCTGGAGCTGGACTGCCCTAGCCAAAAACATTCAGTACTTC.

The rearrangement links TRBV6-5 to TRBJ2-1, with 11 nucleotides matching TRBD1. V lost 5 bases, J lost 2 bases, and 2 bases stayed unmatched. CDR3 size: 15 residues. Per the germline V gene, CDR1 is MNHEY and CDR2 is SVGAGI. CDR3 sequence reads: CASSPGQGAYNEQFF. CDR3 bases: TGTGCCAGCAGTCCGGGACAGGGGGCCTACAATGAGCAGTTCTTC.

The CDR3 sequence is CASSRGTGENQPQHF. In DNA, the CDR3 is TGTGCCAGCAGTCGTGGGACAGGGGAGAATCAGCCCCAGCATTTT. This chain connects TRBV6-6 to TRBJ1-5; 10 bases match TRBD1. V lost 5 bases and J lost 4; bases outside the gene matches: 5. This CDR3 has 15 amino acids. Germline-derived CDR1 and CDR2 are MNHNY and SVGAGI (reference sequence).

The rearrangement links TRBV5-6 to TRBJ1-1; no reliable D call. The V and J ends lost 0 bases and 4 bases respectively, with 10 bases between them. This CDR3 comprises 14 residues. In germline, CDR1 is SGHDT, CDR2 YYEEEE. The CDR3 loop reads CASSLGPSGTEAFF. The CDR3 DNA reads as TGTGCCAGCAGCTTGGGCCCTTCCGGCACTGAAGCTTTCTTT.

The chain is built from TRBV28 and TRBJ2-1; 7 bases are a match to TRBD1. This CDR3 is built from 14 residues. Germline CDR1 reads MDHEN; CDR2 reads SYDVKM. The V and J ends lost 6 bases and 3 bases, in that order; junction bases with no gene match: 5. The CDR3 region has the DNA TGTGCCAGCAGCCCAACAGGGGACTACAATGAGCAGTTCTTC. This sequence encodes CASSPTGDYNEQFF.

The chain links TRBV30 to TRBJ2-1; 10 bases map to TRBD2. Germline values: CDR1 GTSNPN, CDR2 SVGIG (reference sequence). The CDR3 loop spans 16 amino acids. V was clipped by 0 bases and J by 8 bases; unmatched bases: 10. The chain's CDR3 is CAWSVKVAGGRDEQFF. Written as DNA, the CDR3 is TGTGCCTGGAGTGTTAAAGTAGCGGGGGGTCGCGATGAGCAGTTCTTC.

The chain recombines TRBV6-5 with TRBJ1-5, with 11 positions matching TRBD1. J was trimmed by 7 bases and V by 6 bases; bases with no gene match: 8. The germline CDR1 and CDR2 sequences are MNHEY and SVGAGI. This CDR3 comprises 15 residues. The CDR3 DNA is TGTGCCAGCAGCCCCGGACAGGGGGCTTGGCAGCCCCAGCATTTT. Protein: CASSPGQGAWQPQHF.

This chain connects TRBV2 to TRBJ2-5, with D possibly TRBD2 on 6 matching bases. The CDR3 covers 17 residues. Germline values: CDR1 SNHLY, CDR2 FYNNEI. V gave up 5 bases and J gave up 3 bases, with 22 bases separating them. The CDR3 nucleotides read TGTGCCAGCAGTCCAATGTCCAGGTACCCGGGGGAAGAGACCCAGTACTTC. It yields the protein CASSPMSRYPGEETQYF.

Written as DNA, the CDR3 is TGTGCCAGCAGCTTAGATCAAGGGACAGCGGAGCCCTACGAGCAGTACTTC. This sequence encodes CASSLDQGTAEPYEQYF. This rearrangement joins TRBV11-2 to TRBJ2-7; 7 nucleotides agree with TRBD1. There are 17 residues in the CDR3. Trimming removed 0 bases from V and 2 bases from J; junction bases left unmatched: 10. The V gene's germline CDR1 is SGHAT and CDR2 FQNNGV.

The V call is TRBV3-1 (or the pseudogene TRBV3-2), the J call TRBJ1-2; 11 bases are shared with TRBD1. This CDR3 region has 15 residues. From germline, CDR1 is LGHDT and CDR2 YNNKEL (reference sequence). V was pared by 4 bases and J by 4 bases, with 5 bases of the junction left unmatched. The CDR3 sequence is CASSPGQGAGYGYTF. In DNA form, the CDR3 reads TGTGCCAGCAGCCCCGGACAGGGGGCTGGCTATGGCTACACCTTC.

The J gene is TRBJ1-4, the V gene TRBV19; 7 positions agree with TRBD1. The length of the CDR3 is 14 residues. The V gene end was trimmed by 7 bases and the J gene end by 7 bases; junction bases not matched to a gene: 9. Germline CDR1 and CDR2: LNHDA and SQIVND (reference sequence). The CDR3: CASTERGGSEKLFF. The CDR3 DNA is TGTGCCAGTACCGAGCGAGGGGGCAGTGAAAAACTGTTTTTT.

The rearrangement links TRBV11-2 to TRBJ2-7; TRBD2 aligns across 10 bases. The CDR3 has 18 residues. The germline V gene has CDR1 SGHAT and CDR2 FQNNGV. V trimming: 1 base; J trimming: 3 bases; junction bases outside the gene matches: 12. Here the CDR3 DNA reads TGTGCCAGCAGCTTAGTACCTAGCGGGAGTGGGGCCCTCTACGAGCAGTACTTC. Protein product: CASSLVPSGSGALYEQYF.

The chain joins TRBV3-1 (or the pseudogene TRBV3-2) to TRBJ1-2; D call uncertain. The germline gives CDR1 LGHDT, CDR2 YNNKEL (reference sequence). CDR3 size: 14 residues. The V and J ends lost 2 bases and 5 bases respectively, with 12 bases between them. The CDR3 coding sequence is TGTGCCAGCAGCCAAACTAACGAGAGGTATGGCTACACCTTC. This translates into CASSQTNERYGYTF.